This TCR beta chain was observed in a study of blood T cell repertoires in COVID-19. The V end was cut by 7 bases, the J end by 0 bases, with 8 bases between. CDR1 is MDHEN, CDR2 SYDVKM, per germline. The CDR3 totals 13 residues. The repertoire was sequenced with immunoSEQ multiplex PCR; TCRdb's copy has only in-frame clones and lacks some. The data contain some 250,000 clones, 70% to 90% of them seen just once; the ten biggest clones take up 0.95% to 1%. Material for sequencing was peripheral blood. The chain carries TRBV28 and TRBJ2-3; D is possibly TRBD2 (5 bases). The receptor's source is a woman aged 40 to 50 who had recovered from COVID-19. For the CDR3, the DNA is TGTGCCAGCATGGGCGGGAGCACAGATACGCAGTATTTT. Translating gives CASMGGSTDTQYF.